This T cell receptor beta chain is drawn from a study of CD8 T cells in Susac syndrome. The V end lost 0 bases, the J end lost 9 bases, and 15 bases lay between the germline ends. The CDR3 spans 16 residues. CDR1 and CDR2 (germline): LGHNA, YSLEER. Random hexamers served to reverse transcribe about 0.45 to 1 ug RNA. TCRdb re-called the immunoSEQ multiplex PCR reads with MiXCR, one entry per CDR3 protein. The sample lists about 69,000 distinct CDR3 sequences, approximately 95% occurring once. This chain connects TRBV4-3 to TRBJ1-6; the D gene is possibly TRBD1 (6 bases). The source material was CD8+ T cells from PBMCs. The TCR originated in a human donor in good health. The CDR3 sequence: CASSQDSRGETSPLHF. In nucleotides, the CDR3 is TGCGCCAGCAGCCAAGATTCGAGGGGGGAGACTTCACCCCTCCACTTT.